A single sample gave rise to the 12 T cell receptor beta chains below, sequenced in a study of shared clonotypes between healthy human individuals. TCRdb keeps only in-frame clones here, not all; method: immunoSEQ multiplex PCR. In the table there are around 350,000 clones, 70% to 75% of which are singletons. The sequenced sample consisted of memory CD4+ T cells sorted from blood. Subset noted: CD45RA-negative fraction. These TCRs come from a man in his thirties or forties in good health.

The chain is built from TRBV5-1 and TRBJ2-3; TRBD2 is a possible D gene (7 bases). Deletions cut 1 base from V and 6 bases from J, with 18 bases between. The germline gives CDR1 SGHRS, CDR2 YFSETQ. The CDR3 consists of 16 residues. The CDR3 protein is CASSLLGGGPSDTQYF. CDR3 bases: TGCGCCAGCAGCTTGCTGGGGGGGGGCCCCTCGGATACGCAGTATTTT. The full variable domain, completed using reference TRBV5-1 and TRBJ2-3, is KAGVTQTPRYLIKTRGQQVTLSCSPISGHRSVSWYQQTPGQGLQFLFEYFSETQRNKGNFPGRFSGRQFSNSRSEMNVSTLELGDSALYLCASSLLGGGPSDTQYFGPGTRLTVL.

The chain recombines TRBV7-3 with TRBJ2-2; 12 bases agree with TRBD1. Germline V gene lookup returns CDR1 SGHTA and CDR2 FQGTGA. The CDR3 extends over 18 amino acids. V was pared by 3 bases and J by 7 bases, with 12 bases of the junction left unmatched. CDR3: CASSLTKTGQGASGELFF. The CDR3 nucleotides read TGTGCCAGCAGCTTGACAAAGACGGGACAGGGGGCTAGCGGGGAGCTGTTTTTT.

The J gene is TRBJ1-4, the V gene TRBV2, with a tentative D call TRBD1 (6 bases). V was trimmed by 5 bases and J by 6 bases, leaving 16 bases between them. The germline V gene encodes CDR1 SNHLY and CDR2 FYNNEI. This CDR3 contains 15 residues. CDR3 nucleotides: TGTGCCAGCAGTCCCTTACAGGGATTGGATGAAAAACTGTTTTTT. Protein sequence: CASSPLQGLDEKLFF.

CDR3 DNA: TGTGCCAGCAGTTTAACGTTCGGATTAACCTTAATGACGGAAAAACTGTTTTTT. Protein product: CASSLTFGLTLMTEKLFF. The chain joins TRBV28 to TRBJ1-4; no clear D gene. V shed 2 bases and J shed 8 bases, with 24 bases lying between them. The CDR3 loop spans 18 amino acids. Germline assignment: CDR1 MDHEN and CDR2 SYDVKM.

This clone has more than one count but fewer than ten. V is TRBV9 and J is TRBJ2-7; perhaps TRBD1 as D (6 bases). The CDR3 contains 14 residues. Trimming shortened V by 2 bases and J by 1 base, and 10 bases separated the two germline ends. Germline-derived CDR1 and CDR2 are SGDLS and YYNGEE. The CDR3 nucleotides are TGTGCCAGCAGCGTGACAGGAAATTCCTACGAGCAGTACTTC. Its translation: CASSVTGNSYEQYF.

The J gene is TRBJ2-1, the V gene TRBV14; D gene unclear. V dropped 1 base and J dropped 3 bases, with 4 bases sitting between them. The germline CDR1 and CDR2 sequences are SGHDN and FVKESK. This CDR3 is 13 amino acids long. The CDR3 DNA follows: TGTGCCAGCAGCCAAGTCTTCTACAATGAGCAGTTCTTC. Its translation: CASSQVFYNEQFF.

In its sample, this clone was seen a few times. The chain recombines TRBV5-1 with TRBJ1-3; D is undetermined. Germline values: CDR1 SGHRS, CDR2 YFSETQ. V was pared by 0 bases and J by 13 bases, with 14 bases between. This CDR3 has 13 residues. The CDR3 DNA sequence: TGCGCCAGCAGCTTGGGAGGCGATTCACCGATATATTTT. Amino acids: CASSLGGDSPIYF.

The J gene is TRBJ2-1, the V gene TRBV7-9, with D unclear. V was pared by 5 bases and J by 9 bases, with 11 bases between. Germline V CDR1 and CDR2: SEHNR, FQNEAQ (reference sequence). This CDR3 comprises 12 residues. CDR3 sequence reads: CASSLMLGEQFF. CDR3 coding DNA: TGTGCCAGCAGCCTGATGCTGGGTGAGCAGTTCTTC.

The CDR3 sequence: CASSLGLAGGGRTQYF. The CDR3 coding sequence is TGTGCCAGCAGCTTGGGACTAGCGGGAGGGGGCAGGACCCAGTACTTC. The rearrangement uses TRBV7-2 and TRBJ2-5; TRBD2 matches 16 bases. Germline CDR1 SGHTA, CDR2 FQGNSA. CDR3 size: 16 residues. Germline trimming cut 3 bases from V and 7 bases from J; bases unmatched to any gene: 5.

This chain uses TRBV28 with TRBJ1-1; D unclear. CDR3 length equals 12 residues. With 8 bases removed from V and 3 bases from J, the gap between germline ends came to 10 bases. The V gene's germline CDR1 is MDHEN and CDR2 SYDVKM. CDR3 protein: CASLKADTEAFF. As DNA, the CDR3 is TGTGCCAGCCTCAAGGCAGACACTGAAGCTTTCTTT.

This clone was detected many times. The V call is TRBV5-4, the J call TRBJ2-1; 12 bases line up with TRBD2. The CDR3 totals 17 residues. From germline, CDR1 is SGHNT and CDR2 YYREEE (reference sequence). V lost 3 bases, J lost 5 bases, and 9 bases stayed unmatched. The DNA of the CDR3 is TGTGCCAGCAGCTCGGGAGCTAGCGGGAGGGCTAACAATGAGCAGTTCTTC. It specifies CASSSGASGRANNEQFF.

V gene TRBV28 combines with J gene TRBJ2-1; D unclear. The germline V gene encodes CDR1 MDHEN and CDR2 SYDVKM. This CDR3 contains 11 residues. Trimming took 6 bases from V and 5 from J, leaving 5 bases between them. In DNA form, the CDR3 reads TGTGCCAGCAGGCAGAACAATGAGCAGTTCTTC. This encodes CASRQNNEQFF.